This T cell receptor (beta chain) came from a study of blood T cell repertoires in COVID-19. The overall study: Acute and convalescent COVID-19 samples came from the United States, Italy and Spain. From T cells, B-cell-depleted T cells, or PBMCs came the material, which was cDNA or gDNA.

Germline-derived CDR1 and CDR2 are MNHEY and SVGAGI. The CDR3 loop spans 12 amino acids. Trimming removed 6 bases from V and 5 bases from J, with 10 bases in between. Authors' data handling: Amplification with reference gene primers provided the estimates of nucleated cell counts. TCRdb keeps only in-frame clones here, not all; method: immunoSEQ multiplex PCR. V, J and clone size are taken as reported in that table, and D and trimming were inferred from the DNA itself. This sample has about 57,000 clones; around 90% occur once, and the top ten carry approximately 2.3%. The source of this sequence is a man in his fifties or sixties with acute or convalescent COVID-19. Sequencing was carried out using peripheral blood. The J gene is TRBJ2-5, the V gene TRBV6-5; D might be TRBD2 (5 bases). The CDR3 loop reads CASSPGWETQYF. CDR3 nucleotide sequence: TGTGCCAGCAGCCCGGGGTGGGAGACCCAGTACTTC.